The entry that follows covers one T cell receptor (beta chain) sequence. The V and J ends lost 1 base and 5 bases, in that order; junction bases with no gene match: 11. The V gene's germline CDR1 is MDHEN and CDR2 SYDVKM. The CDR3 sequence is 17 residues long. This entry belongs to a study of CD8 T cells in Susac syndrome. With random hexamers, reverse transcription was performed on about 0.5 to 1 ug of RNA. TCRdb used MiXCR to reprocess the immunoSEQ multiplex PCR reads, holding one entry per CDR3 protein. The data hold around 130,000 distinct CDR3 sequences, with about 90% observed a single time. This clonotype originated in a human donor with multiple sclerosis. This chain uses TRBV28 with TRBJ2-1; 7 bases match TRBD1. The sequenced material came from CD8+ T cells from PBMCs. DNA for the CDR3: TGTGCCAGCAGTTTATTTCAGGGGACAGTCTTTAACAATGAGCAGTTCTTC. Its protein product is CASSLFQGTVFNNEQFF.